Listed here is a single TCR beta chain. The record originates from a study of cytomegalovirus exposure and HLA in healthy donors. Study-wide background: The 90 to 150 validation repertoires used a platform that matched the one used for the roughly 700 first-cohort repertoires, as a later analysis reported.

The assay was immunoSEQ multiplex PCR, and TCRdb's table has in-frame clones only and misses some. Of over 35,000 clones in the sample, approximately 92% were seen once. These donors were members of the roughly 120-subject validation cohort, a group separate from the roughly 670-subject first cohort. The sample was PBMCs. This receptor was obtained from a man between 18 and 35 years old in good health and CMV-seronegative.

CDR3 sequence (DNA): TGTGCCAGCAGCGTAGATGTGGGGGGGACCGGGGAGCTGTTTTTT. It yields the protein CASSVDVGGTGELFF. The rearrangement uses TRBV9 and TRBJ2-2; the match to TRBD2 covers 7 bases. The CDR3 covers 15 residues. Germline CDR1 is SGDLS and CDR2 is YYNGEE. The V gene end was trimmed by 0 bases and the J gene end by 5 bases; junction bases not matched to a gene: 4.